The clone carrying this T cell receptor beta chain has only a few counts. What it recognizes is unknown. This sample is drawn from a study of early T cells in non-severe SARS-CoV-2 infection. Background on the study: It was bulk RNA from unsorted whole blood that was sequenced, and the chains were unpaired.

V lost 4 bases to trimming and J lost 2 bases, with 14 bases between them. The CDR3 has 15 amino acids. Germline V lookup: CDR1 SGHTA, CDR2 FQGNSA. Overall study findings and caveats: VDJdb matching, biased toward anti-spike CD8 responses, missed private and CD4 specificities.

The TCR library protocol was used to attach unique molecular identifiers. These identifiers were attached to individual cDNA molecules. One entry per CDR3 protein, called by TCRdb with MiXCR from the 5' RACE reads. The sample has 20,000 to 25,000 distinct CDR3 sequences; about 5.2% are singletons. The specimen was whole blood. The gene calls are TRBV7-2 and TRBJ1-2, with a possible D match to TRBD1 (5 bases). The clonotype was recovered from an adult who was a healthcare worker with PCR-confirmed SARS-CoV-2 infection or an uninfected control (not recorded which). For the CDR3, the DNA is TGTGCCAGCAGCTCCGGAGGGGTAATCAACTATGGCTACACCTTC. Its translation is CASSSGGVINYGYTF.